This note documents a single T cell receptor (beta chain) sequence. Its antigen is unidentified. CDR3 length: 11 residues. CDR1 and CDR2 (germline): WSHSY, SAAADI. Trimming shortened V by 4 bases and J by 5 bases, and 5 bases separated the two germline ends. Each cDNA molecule carried a unique molecular identifier. TCRdb used MiXCR to reprocess the 5' RACE reads, holding one entry per CDR3 protein. The sample shows approximately 66,000 distinct CDR3 sequences, about 11% of them seen only once. The data stem from a study of early T cells in non-severe SARS-CoV-2 infection. Study summary: Bulk RNA isolated from unsorted whole blood underwent sequencing; chains were not paired. Study-wide findings and caveats: Lookups in VDJdb leaned toward anti-spike CD8 responses and missed private and CD4 specificities.

The TCR was taken from an adult who was a healthcare worker with PCR-confirmed SARS-CoV-2 infection or an uninfected control (not recorded which). The donor label of this sample is uncertain. The gene calls are TRBV10-2 and TRBJ1-1; the D is unclear. The sample in question was whole blood, obtained at baseline. CDR3 in amino acids: CASSVSTEAFF. The CDR3 DNA is TGCGCCAGCAGTGTTAGTACTGAAGCTTTCTTT.